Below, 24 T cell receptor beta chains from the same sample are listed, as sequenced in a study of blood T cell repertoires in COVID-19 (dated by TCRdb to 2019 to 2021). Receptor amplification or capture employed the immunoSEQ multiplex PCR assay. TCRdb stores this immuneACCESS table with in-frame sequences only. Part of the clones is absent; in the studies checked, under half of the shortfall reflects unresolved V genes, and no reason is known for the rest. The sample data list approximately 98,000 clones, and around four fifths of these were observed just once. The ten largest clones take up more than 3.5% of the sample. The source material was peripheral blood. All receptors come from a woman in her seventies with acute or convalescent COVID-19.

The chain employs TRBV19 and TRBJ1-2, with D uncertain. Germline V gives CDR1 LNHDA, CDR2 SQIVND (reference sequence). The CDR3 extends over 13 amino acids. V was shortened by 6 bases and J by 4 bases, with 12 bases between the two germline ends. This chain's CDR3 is CASSEVVGYGYTF. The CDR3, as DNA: TGTGCCAGTAGCGAGGTCGTGGGCTATGGCTACACCTTC.

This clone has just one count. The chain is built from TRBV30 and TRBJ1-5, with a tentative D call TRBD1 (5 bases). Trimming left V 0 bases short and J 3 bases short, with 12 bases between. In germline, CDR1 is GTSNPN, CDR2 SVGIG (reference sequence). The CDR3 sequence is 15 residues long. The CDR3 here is CAWSVRGNSNQPQHF. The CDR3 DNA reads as TGTGCCTGGAGTGTAAGGGGAAACTCCAATCAGCCCCAGCATTTT.

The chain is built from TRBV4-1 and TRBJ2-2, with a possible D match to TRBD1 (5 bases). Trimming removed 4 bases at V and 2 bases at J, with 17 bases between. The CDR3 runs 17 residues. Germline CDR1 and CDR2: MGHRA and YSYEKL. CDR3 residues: CASSPTTGHLNTGELFF. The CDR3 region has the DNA TGCGCCAGCAGCCCGACCACAGGACACTTAAACACCGGGGAGCTGTTTTTT.

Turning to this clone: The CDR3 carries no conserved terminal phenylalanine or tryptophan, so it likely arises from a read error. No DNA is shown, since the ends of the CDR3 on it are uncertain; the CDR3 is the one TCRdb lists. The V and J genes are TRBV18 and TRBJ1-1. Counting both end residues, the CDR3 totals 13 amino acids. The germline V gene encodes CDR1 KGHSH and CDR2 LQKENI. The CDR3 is CASSEGRWGTFEI.

CDR3: CASIQEGVIYGYTF. The CDR3 DNA is TGTGCCAGCATCCAGGAAGGGGTGATCTATGGCTACACCTTC. This chain uses TRBV5-6 with TRBJ1-2; tentative D call: TRBD1 (5 bases). Germline-derived CDR1 and CDR2 are SGHDT and YYEEEE. This CDR3 region has 14 residues. V shed 6 bases and J shed 4 bases, with 16 bases lying between them.

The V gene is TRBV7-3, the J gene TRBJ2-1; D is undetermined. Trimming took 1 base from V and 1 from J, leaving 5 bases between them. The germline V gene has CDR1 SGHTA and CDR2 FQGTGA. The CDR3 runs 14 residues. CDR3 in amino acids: CASSLNPSYNEQFF. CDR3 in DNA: TGTGCCAGCAGCTTAAATCCATCCTACAATGAGCAGTTCTTC. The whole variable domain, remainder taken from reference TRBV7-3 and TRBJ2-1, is GAGVSQTPSNKVTEKGKYVELRCDPISGHTALYWYRQSLGQGPEFLIYFQGTGAADDSGLPNDRFFAVRPEGSVSTLKIQRTERGDSAVYLCASSLNPSYNEQFFGPGTRLTVL.

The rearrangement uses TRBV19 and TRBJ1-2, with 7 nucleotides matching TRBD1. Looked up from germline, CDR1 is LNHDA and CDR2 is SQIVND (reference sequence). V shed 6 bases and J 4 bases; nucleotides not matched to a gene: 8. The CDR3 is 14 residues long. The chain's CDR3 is CASSPTGDSYGYTF. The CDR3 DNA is TGTGCCAGTAGCCCCACCGGGGACAGCTATGGCTACACCTTC.

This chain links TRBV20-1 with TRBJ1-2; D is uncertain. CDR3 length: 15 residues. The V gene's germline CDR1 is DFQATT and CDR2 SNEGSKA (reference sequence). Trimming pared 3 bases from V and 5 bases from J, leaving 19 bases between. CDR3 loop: CSASNGGLSRYGYTF. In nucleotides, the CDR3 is TGCAGTGCTAGTAACGGAGGACTGTCAAGATATGGCTACACCTTC.

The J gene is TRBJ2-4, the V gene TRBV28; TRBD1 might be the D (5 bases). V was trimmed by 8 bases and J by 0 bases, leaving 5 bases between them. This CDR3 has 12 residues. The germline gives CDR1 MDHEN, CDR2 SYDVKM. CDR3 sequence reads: CASGAAKNIQYF. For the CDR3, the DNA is TGTGCCAGCGGGGCAGCCAAAAACATTCAGTACTTC. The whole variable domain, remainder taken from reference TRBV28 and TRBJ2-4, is DVKVTQSSRYLVKRTGEKVFLECVQDMDHENMFWYRQDPGLGLRLIYFSYDVKMKEKGDIPEGYSVSREKKERFSLILESASTNQTSMYLCASGAAKNIQYFGAGTRLSVL.

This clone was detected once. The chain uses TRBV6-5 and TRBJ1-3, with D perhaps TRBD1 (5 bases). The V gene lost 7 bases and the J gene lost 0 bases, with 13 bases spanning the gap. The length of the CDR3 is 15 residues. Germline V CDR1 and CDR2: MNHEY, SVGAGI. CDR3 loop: CASIGVQGSGNTIYF. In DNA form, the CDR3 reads TGTGCCAGCATTGGGGTGCAGGGCTCTGGAAACACCATATATTTT.

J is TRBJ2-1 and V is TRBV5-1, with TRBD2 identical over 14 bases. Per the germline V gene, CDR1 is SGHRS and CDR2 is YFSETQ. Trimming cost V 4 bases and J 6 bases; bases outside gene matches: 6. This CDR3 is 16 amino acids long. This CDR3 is CASSRTGTSGSNEQFF. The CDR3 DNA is TGCGCCAGCAGCAGAACCGGGACTAGCGGGAGCAATGAGCAGTTCTTC. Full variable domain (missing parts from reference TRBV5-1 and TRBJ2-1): KAGVTQTPRYLIKTRGQQVTLSCSPISGHRSVSWYQQTPGQGLQFLFEYFSETQRNKGNFPGRFSGRQFSNSRSEMNVSTLELGDSALYLCASSRTGTSGSNEQFFGPGTRLTVL.

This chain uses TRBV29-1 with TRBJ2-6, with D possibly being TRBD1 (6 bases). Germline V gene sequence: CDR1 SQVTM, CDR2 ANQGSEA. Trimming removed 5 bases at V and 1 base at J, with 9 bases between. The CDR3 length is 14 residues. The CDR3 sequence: CSVRGGSGANVLTF. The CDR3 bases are TGCAGCGTTAGAGGGGGTTCTGGGGCCAACGTCCTGACTTTC.

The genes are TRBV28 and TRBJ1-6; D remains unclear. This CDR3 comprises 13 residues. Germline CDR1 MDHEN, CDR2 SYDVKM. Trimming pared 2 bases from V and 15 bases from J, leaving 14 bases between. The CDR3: CASSLESPSNLHF. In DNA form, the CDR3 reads TGTGCCAGCAGTTTAGAGTCCCCTTCCAACCTCCACTTT.

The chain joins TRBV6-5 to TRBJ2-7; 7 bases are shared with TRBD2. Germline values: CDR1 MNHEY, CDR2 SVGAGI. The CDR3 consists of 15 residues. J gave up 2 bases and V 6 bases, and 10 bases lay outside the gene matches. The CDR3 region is CASRGDYEPTYEQYF. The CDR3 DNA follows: TGTGCCAGCAGGGGGGACTACGAGCCAACCTACGAGCAGTACTTC.

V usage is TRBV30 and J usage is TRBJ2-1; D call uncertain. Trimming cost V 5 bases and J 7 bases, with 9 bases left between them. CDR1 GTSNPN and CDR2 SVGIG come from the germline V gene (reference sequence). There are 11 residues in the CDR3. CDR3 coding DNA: TGTGCCTGGTCGGAGAGGAATGAGCAGTTCTTC. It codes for CAWSERNEQFF. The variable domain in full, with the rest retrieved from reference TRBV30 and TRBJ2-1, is SQTIHQWPATLVQPVGSPLSLECTVEGTSNPNLYWYRQAAGRGLQLLFYSVGIGQISSEVPQNLSASRPQDRQFILSSKKLLLSDSGFYLCAWSERNEQFFGPGTRLTVL.

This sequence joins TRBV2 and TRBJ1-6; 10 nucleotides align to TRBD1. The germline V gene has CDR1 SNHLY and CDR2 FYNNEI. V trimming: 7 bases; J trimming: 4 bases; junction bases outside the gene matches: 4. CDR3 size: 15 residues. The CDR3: CASNRDRGYNSPLHF. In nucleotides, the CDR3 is TGTGCCAGCAACAGGGACAGGGGATATAATTCACCCCTCCACTTT.

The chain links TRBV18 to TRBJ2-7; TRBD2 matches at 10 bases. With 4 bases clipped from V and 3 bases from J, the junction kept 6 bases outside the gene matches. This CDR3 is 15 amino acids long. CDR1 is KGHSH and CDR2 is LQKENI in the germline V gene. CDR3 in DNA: TGTGCCAGCTCACGGACTAGCGGAGGGGACTACGAGCAGTACTTC. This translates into CASSRTSGGDYEQYF.

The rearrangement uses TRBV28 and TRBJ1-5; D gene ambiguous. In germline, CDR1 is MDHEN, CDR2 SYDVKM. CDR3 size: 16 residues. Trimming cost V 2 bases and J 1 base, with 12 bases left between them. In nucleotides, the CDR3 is TGTGCCAGCAGTTTAGCCCTATCGGGGAGCAATCAGCCCCAGCATTTT. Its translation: CASSLALSGSNQPQHF. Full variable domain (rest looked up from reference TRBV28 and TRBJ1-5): DVKVTQSSRYLVKRTGEKVFLECVQDMDHENMFWYRQDPGLGLRLIYFSYDVKMKEKGDIPEGYSVSREKKERFSLILESASTNQTSMYLCASSLALSGSNQPQHFGDGTRLSIL.

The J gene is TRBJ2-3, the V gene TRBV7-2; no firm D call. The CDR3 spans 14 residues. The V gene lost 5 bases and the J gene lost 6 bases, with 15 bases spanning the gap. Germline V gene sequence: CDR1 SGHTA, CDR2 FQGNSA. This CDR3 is CASSLPWAIDTQYF. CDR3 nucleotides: TGTGCCAGCAGCCTCCCGTGGGCTATTGATACGCAGTATTTT.

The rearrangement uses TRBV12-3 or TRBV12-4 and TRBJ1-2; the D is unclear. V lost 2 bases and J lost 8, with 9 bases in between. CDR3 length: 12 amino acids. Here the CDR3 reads CASSLSQNGYTF. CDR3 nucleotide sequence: TGTGCCAGCAGTTTATCCCAGAACGGCTACACCTTC.

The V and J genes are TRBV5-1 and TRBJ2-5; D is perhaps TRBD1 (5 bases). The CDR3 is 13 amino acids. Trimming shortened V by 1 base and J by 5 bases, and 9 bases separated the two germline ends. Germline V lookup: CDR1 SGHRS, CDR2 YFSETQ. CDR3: CASSLPGMETQYF. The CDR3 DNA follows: TGCGCCAGCAGCTTGCCAGGGATGGAGACCCAGTACTTC.

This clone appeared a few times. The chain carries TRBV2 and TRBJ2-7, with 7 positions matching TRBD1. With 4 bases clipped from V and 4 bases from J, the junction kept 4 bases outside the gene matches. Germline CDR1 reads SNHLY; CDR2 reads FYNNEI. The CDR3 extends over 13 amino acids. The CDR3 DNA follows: TGTGCCAGCAGTGCGACAGGGAATTACGAGCAGTACTTC. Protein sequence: CASSATGNYEQYF.

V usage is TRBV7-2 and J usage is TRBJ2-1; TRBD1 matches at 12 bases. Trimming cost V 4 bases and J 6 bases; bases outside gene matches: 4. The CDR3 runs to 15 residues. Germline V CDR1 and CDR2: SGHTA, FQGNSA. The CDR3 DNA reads TGTGCCAGCAGCTCGGGACAGGGGGCATTCAATGAGCAGTTCTTC. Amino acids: CASSSGQGAFNEQFF.

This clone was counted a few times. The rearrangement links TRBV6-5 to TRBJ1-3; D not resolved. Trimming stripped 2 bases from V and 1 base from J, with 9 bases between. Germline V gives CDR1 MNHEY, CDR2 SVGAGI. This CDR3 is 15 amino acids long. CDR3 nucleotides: TGTGCCAGCAGTTACGATTCAGGTTCTGGAAACACCATATATTTT. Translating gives CASSYDSGSGNTIYF.